Following are 16 T cell receptor beta chains from one sample sequenced in a study of T cell changes during pregnancy in multiple sclerosis. Libraries were prepared by immunoSEQ multiplex PCR; TCRdb keeps only in-frame clonotypes and omits some of them. Here the sample spans over 25,000 clones, about 89% being singletons. Source: CD8+ T cells from peripheral blood mononuclear cells, taken in the second trimester of pregnancy. All receptors come from a female donor with multiple sclerosis, enrolled in a pregnancy study.

V gene TRBV6-1 combines with J gene TRBJ2-1, with a possible D match to TRBD2 (5 bases). This CDR3 is built from 15 residues. CDR1 is MNHNS, CDR2 SASEGT, per germline. V dropped 4 bases and J dropped 8 bases, with 18 bases sitting between them. The CDR3 protein is CASSVLRGPSDEQFF. CDR3 DNA sequence: TGTGCCAGCAGTGTCCTACGGGGTCCCTCGGATGAGCAGTTCTTC.

Comment on this clone: A read error may produce the germline difference seen at one junction end. The V and J genes are TRBV4-3 and TRBJ2-7; TRBD1 matches 8 bases. The CDR3 sequence is 13 residues long. The germline gives CDR1 LGHNA, CDR2 YSLEER. The DNA for the CDR3 is TGCGCCAGCAGCTATAATCGGGGGACAGGCCCCAGGTTC. Translating gives CASSYNRGTGPRF.

The chain links TRBV9 to TRBJ2-5; 9 nucleotides agree with TRBD2. The CDR3 length is 18 residues. V shed 3 bases and J 3 bases; nucleotides not matched to a gene: 15. CDR1 and CDR2 (germline): SGDLS, YYNGEE. The CDR3 loop reads CASSANSLRTSAEETQYF. The DNA for the CDR3 is TGTGCCAGCAGCGCGAACTCCCTCCGGACTAGCGCCGAAGAGACCCAGTACTTC.

This chain uses TRBV28 with TRBJ1-1, with a possible D match to TRBD1 (6 bases). The CDR3 length is 12 residues. V shed 5 bases and J shed 10 bases, with 14 bases lying between them. CDR1 is MDHEN and CDR2 is SYDVKM in the germline V gene. CDR3 in DNA: TGTGCCAGCAGTCACAGGGATCGTTCAGCTTTCTTT. Protein product: CASSHRDRSAFF.

V and J are TRBV7-6 and TRBJ2-1, with 7 bases fitting TRBD2. This CDR3 spans 14 amino acids. Germline V CDR1 and CDR2: SGHVS, FNYEAQ. The V and J ends lost 7 bases and 6 bases, in that order; junction bases with no gene match: 9. The CDR3 loop reads CASIKGTNFNEQFF. The DNA for the CDR3 is TGTGCCAGCATAAAAGGGACTAATTTCAATGAGCAGTTCTTC.

Remarks on this clone: Other DNA sequences in this specimen translate into the identical CDR3. The chain uses TRBV27 and TRBJ1-1, with a tentative D call TRBD1 (6 bases). Germline loops: CDR1 MNHEY, CDR2 SMNVEV (reference sequence). The CDR3 runs 14 residues. The V end lost 0 bases, the J end lost 4 bases, and 9 bases lay between the germline ends. CDR3 region: CASSLSRGGTEAFF. CDR3 nucleotides: TGTGCCAGCAGTTTATCCAGAGGGGGCACTGAAGCTTTCTTT.

This clone was counted once. The chain carries TRBV11-2 and TRBJ2-1; 10 bases agree with TRBD2. V lost 3 bases, J lost 7 bases, and 3 bases stayed unmatched. The CDR3 runs to 14 residues. Germline lookup yields CDR1 SGHAT and CDR2 FQNNGV. Here the CDR3 reads CASSFLAGENEQFF. The CDR3 DNA reads TGTGCCAGCAGCTTCCTAGCGGGAGAGAATGAGCAGTTCTTC.

This clone was observed a handful of times. CDR3 sequence reads: CASSTREVVGPPYEQYF. The DNA for the CDR3 is TGTGCCAGTAGTACTCGGGAGGTCGTGGGACCGCCCTACGAGCAGTACTTC. The V call is TRBV19, the J call TRBJ2-7; TRBD2 agrees at 7 bases. This CDR3 spans 17 amino acids. V lost 4 bases and J lost 2; bases outside the gene matches: 14. In germline, CDR1 is LNHDA, CDR2 SQIVND (reference sequence).

This chain joins TRBV27 and TRBJ2-7; tentatively, D is TRBD2 (5 bases). V was clipped by 3 bases and J by 3 bases, with 12 bases between them. The germline V gene encodes CDR1 MNHEY and CDR2 SMNVEV (reference sequence). The CDR3 consists of 14 residues. CDR3 in DNA: TGTGCCAGCAGTTTCGGGGTACGCGACTACGAGCAGTACTTC. Translating it yields CASSFGVRDYEQYF.

The chain employs TRBV10-3 and TRBJ2-5; 8 bases fit TRBD2. This CDR3 contains 14 residues. Germline V gene lookup returns CDR1 ENHRY and CDR2 SYGVKD. The J segment lost 1 base and the V segment lost 10 bases, leaving 8 bases of the junction unmatched. The CDR3 loop reads CATGSGDLQETQYF. CDR3 nucleotide sequence: TGTGCCACGGGTAGCGGGGATCTCCAAGAGACCCAGTACTTC.

The rearrangement uses TRBV29-1 and TRBJ2-2; D is unclear. The germline gives CDR1 SQVTM, CDR2 ANQGSEA. The V end lost 4 bases, the J end lost 1 base, and 7 bases lay between the germline ends. The CDR3 consists of 13 residues. CDR3 sequence reads: CSVVLVNTGELFF. CDR3 nucleotide sequence: TGCAGCGTTGTCTTAGTGAACACCGGGGAGCTGTTTTTT.

V is TRBV28 and J is TRBJ1-1; 8 nucleotides align to TRBD1. CDR1 and CDR2 (germline): MDHEN, SYDVKM. The CDR3 is 15 residues long. V trimming: 0 bases; J trimming: 4 bases; junction bases outside the gene matches: 4. The DNA of the CDR3 is TGTGCCAGCAGTTTATGGACAGGGGTGGGCACTGAAGCTTTCTTT. Amino acid sequence: CASSLWTGVGTEAFF.

This clone appeared a single time. The J gene is TRBJ2-7, the V gene TRBV4-3; no definite D call. Germline CDR1 LGHNA, CDR2 YSLEER. The ends were cut back, 4 bases at V and 4 bases at J, with 23 bases in the middle. The CDR3 sequence is 17 residues long. In DNA, the CDR3 is TGCGCCAGCAGCCCAATCCGGATATCGAGGATAAGGTACGAGCAGTACTTC. Residues: CASSPIRISRIRYEQYF.

The gene calls are TRBV9 and TRBJ2-7; the match to TRBD1 covers 9 bases. The CDR3 is made up of 16 amino acids. CDR1 and CDR2 (germline): SGDLS, YYNGEE. The V segment lost 0 bases and the J segment 5 bases; nucleotides outside the gene matches: 9. Written as DNA, the CDR3 is TGTGCCAGCAGCGTAGGTTCAGGGACAGGGTTTGACGAGCAGTACTTC. Translation: CASSVGSGTGFDEQYF.

V and J are TRBV9 and TRBJ1-6; the match to TRBD1 covers 7 bases. With 0 bases clipped from V and 6 bases from J, the junction kept 21 bases outside the gene matches. Germline V gives CDR1 SGDLS, CDR2 YYNGEE. CDR3 size: 21 residues. The CDR3 DNA reads as TGTGCCAGCAGCGTAGAGGACCTGGGGTTTGATGAGGGGGCTGGTAATTCACCCCTCCACTTT. Its translation is CASSVEDLGFDEGAGNSPLHF. The complete variable domain, with remaining parts taken from reference TRBV9 and TRBJ1-6, reads DSGVTQTPKHLITATGQRVTLRCSPRSGDLSVYWYQQSLDQGLQFLIQYYNGEERAKGNILERFSAQQFPDLHSELNLSSLELGDSALYFCASSVEDLGFDEGAGNSPLHFGNGTRLTVT.

The chain joins TRBV30 to TRBJ1-3; maybe TRBD1 (6 bases). The CDR3 sequence is 13 residues long. The V and J ends lost 1 base and 2 bases respectively, with 6 bases between them. Germline V gene data show CDR1 as GTSNPN and CDR2 as SVGIG (reference sequence). The CDR3 bases are TGTGCCTGGAGTGCAGGGGCTGGAAACACCATATATTTT. It translates to CAWSAGAGNTIYF.